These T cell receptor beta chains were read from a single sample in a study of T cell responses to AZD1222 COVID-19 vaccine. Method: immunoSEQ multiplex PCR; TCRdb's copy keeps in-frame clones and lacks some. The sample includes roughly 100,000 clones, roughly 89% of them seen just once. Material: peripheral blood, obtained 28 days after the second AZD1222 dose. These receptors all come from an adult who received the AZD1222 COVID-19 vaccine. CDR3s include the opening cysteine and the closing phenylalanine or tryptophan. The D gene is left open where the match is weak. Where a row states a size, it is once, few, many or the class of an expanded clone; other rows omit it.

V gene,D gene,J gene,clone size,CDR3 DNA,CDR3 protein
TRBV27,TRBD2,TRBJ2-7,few,TGTGCCAGCAGTTTAACGCCACTAGCGCGCTCCTACGAGCAGTACTTC,CASSLTPLARSYEQYF
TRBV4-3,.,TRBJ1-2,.,TGCGCCAGCAGCCAAGATTCGAGGGCTACCGGGGATGGCTACACCTTC,CASSQDSRATGDGYTF
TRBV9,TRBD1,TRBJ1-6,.,TGTGCCAGCAGCGGGAGGGAAGGGGGCGCGAATAATTCACCCCTCCACTTT,CASSGREGGANNSPLHF
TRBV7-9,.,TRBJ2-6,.,TGTGCCAGCAGGACCCCCCGGGACCCTGGGGGGAGGGGGGCCAACGTCCTGACTTTC,CASRTPRDPGGRGANVLTF
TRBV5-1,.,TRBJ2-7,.,TGCGCCAGCAGCTTGGGACGGGCTTACGAGCAGTACTTC,CASSLGRAYEQYF
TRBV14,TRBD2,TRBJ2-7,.,TGTGCCAGCAGCCAAGGGCTAGCGGTGGACCCGTACGAGCAGTACTTC,CASSQGLAVDPYEQYF
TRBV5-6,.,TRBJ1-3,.,TGTGCCAGCAGCTTCTCGGCTGGAAACACCATATATTTT,CASSFSAGNTIYF
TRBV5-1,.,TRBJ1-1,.,TGCGCCAGCAGCTTCCTCACTTTGGGGAACGCTGAAGCTTTCTTT,CASSFLTLGNAEAFF
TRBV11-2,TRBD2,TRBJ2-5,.,TGTGCCAGCAGCTACAGCGGGAGAGAGACCCAGTACTTC,CASSYSGRETQYF
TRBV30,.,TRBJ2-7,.,TGTGCCTGGAGGGGGGTTGCGGTTTACGAGCAGTACTTC,CAWRGVAVYEQYF
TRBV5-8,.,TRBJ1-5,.,TGTGCCAGCAGCACCCGCTATAGCAATCAGCCCCAGCATTTT,CASSTRYSNQPQHF
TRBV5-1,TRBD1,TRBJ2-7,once,TGCGCCAGCAGCTTGGGTGGTCAGGGGGTCTACGAGCAGTACTTC,CASSLGGQGVYEQYF
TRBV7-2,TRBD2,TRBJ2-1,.,TGTGCCAGCAGTCGCATAGCGGGAGTCGGCTTGAATGAGCAGTTCTTC,CASSRIAGVGLNEQFF
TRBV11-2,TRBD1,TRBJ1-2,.,TGTGCCAGCAGCTTAACAGGGGGGAAACATGGCTACACCTTC,CASSLTGGKHGYTF
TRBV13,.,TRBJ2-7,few,TGTGCCAGCAGCTTAGCAGGGAATAACCCCTACGAGCAGTACTTC,CASSLAGNNPYEQYF
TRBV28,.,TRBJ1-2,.,TGTGCCAGCAGTGCGGGACGGATGTCCTATGGCTACACCTTC,CASSAGRMSYGYTF
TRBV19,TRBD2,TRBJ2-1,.,TGTGCCAGTAGTACCGGGACTAGCGGCTCCTACAATGAGCAGTTCTTC,CASSTGTSGSYNEQFF
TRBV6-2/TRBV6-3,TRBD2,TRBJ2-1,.,TGTGCCAGCAGTTACTCCCCGGGACTAGCGGTCCCGGAGCAGTTCTTC,CASSYSPGLAVPEQFF
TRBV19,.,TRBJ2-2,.,TGTGCCAGTAGTATAGGGAGCGCGAACACCGGGGAGCTGTTTTTT,CASSIGSANTGELFF
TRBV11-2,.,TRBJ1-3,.,TGTGCCAGCAGCTTCTATCTACAGAGCTCTGGAAACACCATATATTTT,CASSFYLQSSGNTIYF
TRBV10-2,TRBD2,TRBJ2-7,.,TGCGCCAGCAGTGAGGCGAGCGGGAGCCTCGGGCAGTACTTC,CASSEASGSLGQYF
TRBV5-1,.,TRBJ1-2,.,TGCGCCAGCAGCTTGGGGCAGTCATCTAACTATGGCTACACCTTC,CASSLGQSSNYGYTF
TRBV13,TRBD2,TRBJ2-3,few,TGTGCCAGCAGCTTTCGGACTAGCGGGACAGCAGATACGCAGTATTTT,CASSFRTSGTADTQYF
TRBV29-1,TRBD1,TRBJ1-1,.,TGCAGCGTTACGACAGGGTTGGGCACTGAAGCTTTCTTT,CSVTTGLGTEAFF
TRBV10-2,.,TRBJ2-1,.,TGCGCCAGCAACGGCGGGACCTACAATGAGCAGTTCTTC,CASNGGTYNEQFF